This T cell receptor (beta chain) was recorded in a study of T cell repertoires in cytomegalovirus infection (dated by TCRdb to about 2019). For the study in its entirety: Donor HLA type was relevant to the analysis, because carriage of CMV infection together with the matching HLA type was indicated by public TCR beta signatures.

Results and caveats for the whole study, not just this receptor: In the ex vivo response, HLA-C-restricted CMV-specific TCR beta clonotypes were dominant, and in two of eight donors the single most frequent clonotype came from this HLA-C-restricted group. In both this cohort and an independent approximately 350-donor cohort, the cumulative frequency of public TCR beta family members distinguished carriers of CMV infection plus the relevant HLA type.

TCRdb shows the sequencer as Illumina HiSeq 1500. TCRdb trimmed the raw reads at Q25, called clones with MiXCR and kept productive beta chains. Each entry merges the rows of one CDR3 protein and shows their most common DNA and genes. Counted in this sample were some 300,000 distinct CDR3 sequences; around 10% of them appeared once. Less than 3% of the sample is in the top ten clones. The table lists this clonotype with many counts. Its recognized antigen is unknown. Base qualities are not at hand, and no much larger clone is one base apart. This clonotype originated in a human donor in good health (CMV status not recorded). Some clones in this sample may be carry-over from other donors' samples. The sequencing input was PBMCs.

The DNA sequence is as follows: TGTGCCAGCAGCTTTGAACAGTTTCCCCTAGGGGCCCAGTACTTC. It encodes CASSFEQFPLGAQYF. The sequence joins TRBV7-9 to TRBJ2-5; 5 matching bases give a weak D call of TRBD1. The germline ends are 20 bases apart after V is trimmed by 3 bases and J by 9 bases. The CDR1 and CDR2 encoded by the germline V gene (reference sequence) are SEHNR and FQNEAQ. From the cysteine up to the phenylalanine, the CDR3 has a length of 15 residues. Kept here is only the CDR3 DNA, which spans 45 bases and is read in frame from base 1. With the portions outside the CDR3 filled from the reference TRBV7-9 and TRBJ2-5 genes, the complete variable region becomes DTGVSQNPRHKITKRGQNVTFRCDPISEHNRLYWYRQTLGQGPEFLTYFQNEAQLEKSRLLSDRFSAERPKGSFSTLEIQRTEQGDSAMYLCASSFEQFPLGAQYFGPGTRLLVL.